The clone carrying this T cell receptor beta chain was observed a handful of times. Its antigen is still unknown. Among the patients, aged 18 to 65, hyperthyroidism was newly diagnosed and had lasted under 2 months. Patients showing uncontrolled infection, other autoimmune disease, pregnancy or lactation were ineligible. Using RNA transcripts as the source, TCR beta CDR3 regions were amplified. Researchers ran a first-round RT-PCR on the TCR CDR3 using the HTBI primer set. Via MiXCR, TCRdb re-called the multiplex PCR reads, giving one row per CDR3 protein. The sample includes a few hundred thousand distinct CDR3 sequences, approximately 14% of them seen just once. The entry originates in a study of T cells in Graves' hyperthyroidism and ophthalmopathy. Overall study results and limits: Blood samples included most of the expanded thyroid clonotypes exceeding 0.001.

This CDR3 comprises 14 residues. The ends lost 8 bases at V and 5 bases at J; junction bases unmatched: 12. Germline V gives CDR1 LNHNV, CDR2 YYDKDF (reference sequence). This sequence originates from a woman aged 18-29 years with Graves' hyperthyroidism. Sequences were obtained from blood. The genes are TRBV15 and TRBJ2-7; 7 bases match TRBD2. The CDR3 loop is CATARLTSNNEQYF. The DNA for the CDR3 is TGTGCCACCGCCCGCCTGACTAGCAATAACGAGCAGTACTTC.